This T cell receptor (beta chain) was retrieved from a study of human T cells and chemical hapten exposure. Study results and caveats: TCRs exceeding a frequency of 1 in 1000 stayed unchanged under DPC sensitization. Relative to controls, expanded TCRs formed significantly more large CDR3 similarity clusters.

In its sample, this clonotype was seen many times. What it binds is unknown. Using its own MiXCR run on the RACE reads, TCRdb lists one record per CDR3 protein. The data hold around 75,000 distinct CDR3 sequences, with approximately 10% observed a single time. Specified time point: patch test 1, 2 weeks after DPC sensitization. Treatment here: therapeutic diphenylcyclopropenone sensitization with weekly scalp DPC. Samples of blood were obtained prior to the application of each patch test. Whole blood that had not been fractionated was the source of extracted total RNA. The V gene end was trimmed by 4 bases and the J gene end by 4 bases; junction bases not matched to a gene: 7. Germline V lookup: CDR1 LGHNA, CDR2 YNFKEQ. The CDR3 runs 17 residues.

Source: whole blood, taken in connection with sensitization to the hapten diphenylcyclopropenone (DPC). This TCR was recovered from a woman in her fifties or sixties with alopecia areata. Some clones in this sample may be carry-over from other donors' samples. The gene calls are TRBV4-2 and TRBJ2-1; 13 positions agree with TRBD2. CDR3 coding DNA: TGTGCCAGCAGCCGATCCGGGACTAGCGGGGAATACAATGAGCAGTTCTTC. Amino acid sequence: CASSRSGTSGEYNEQFF.